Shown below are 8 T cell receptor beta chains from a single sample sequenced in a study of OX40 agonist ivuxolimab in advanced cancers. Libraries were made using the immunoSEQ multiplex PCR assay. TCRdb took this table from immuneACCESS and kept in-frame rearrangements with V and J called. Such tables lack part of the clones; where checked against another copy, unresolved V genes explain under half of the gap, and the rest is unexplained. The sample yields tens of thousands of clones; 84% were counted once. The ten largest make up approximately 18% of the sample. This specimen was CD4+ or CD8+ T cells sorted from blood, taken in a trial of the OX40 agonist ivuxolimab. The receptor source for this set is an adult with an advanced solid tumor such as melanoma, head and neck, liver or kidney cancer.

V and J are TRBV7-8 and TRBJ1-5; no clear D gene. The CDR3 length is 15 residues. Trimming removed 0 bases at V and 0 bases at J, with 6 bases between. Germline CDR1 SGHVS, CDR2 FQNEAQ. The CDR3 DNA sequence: TGTGCCAGCAGCTTAGCCAGGAATAGCAATCAGCCCCAGCATTTT. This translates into CASSLARNSNQPQHF.

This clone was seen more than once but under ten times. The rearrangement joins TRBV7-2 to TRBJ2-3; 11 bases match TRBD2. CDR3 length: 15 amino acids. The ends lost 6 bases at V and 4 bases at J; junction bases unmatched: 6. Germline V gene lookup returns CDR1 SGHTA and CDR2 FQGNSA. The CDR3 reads CASSLAGGLADTQYF. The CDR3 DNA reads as TGTGCCAGCAGTCTAGCGGGGGGCCTCGCAGATACGCAGTATTTT.

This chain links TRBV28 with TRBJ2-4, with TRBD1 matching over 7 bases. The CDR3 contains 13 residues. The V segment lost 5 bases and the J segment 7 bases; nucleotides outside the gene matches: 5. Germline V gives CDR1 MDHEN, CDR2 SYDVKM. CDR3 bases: TGTGCCAGCAGTCCCGACAGGGTCAACATTCAGTACTTC. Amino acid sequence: CASSPDRVNIQYF.

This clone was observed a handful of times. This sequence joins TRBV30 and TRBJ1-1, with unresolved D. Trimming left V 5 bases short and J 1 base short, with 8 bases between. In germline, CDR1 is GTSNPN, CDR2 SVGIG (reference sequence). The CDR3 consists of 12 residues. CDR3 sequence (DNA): TGTGCCTGGGCGGACGGGAACACTGAAGCTTTCTTT. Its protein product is CAWADGNTEAFF.

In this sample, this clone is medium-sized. In DNA form, the CDR3 reads TGTGCCAGCGAGAGCGCTAGCGGAGCCTACAATGAGCAGTTCTTC. Its translation: CASESASGAYNEQFF. The V call is TRBV9, the J call TRBJ2-1; 7 nucleotides line up with TRBD2. Germline assignment: CDR1 SGDLS and CDR2 YYNGEE. Germline trimming cut 7 bases from V and 2 bases from J; bases unmatched to any gene: 9. The CDR3 has 15 amino acids.

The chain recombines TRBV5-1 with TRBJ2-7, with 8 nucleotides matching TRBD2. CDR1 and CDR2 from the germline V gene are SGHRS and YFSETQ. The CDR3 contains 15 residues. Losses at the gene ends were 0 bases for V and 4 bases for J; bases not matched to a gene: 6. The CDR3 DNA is TGCGCCAGCAGCTTGGCGCGGGGGGCAGGGTACGAGCAGTACTTC. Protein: CASSLARGAGYEQYF.

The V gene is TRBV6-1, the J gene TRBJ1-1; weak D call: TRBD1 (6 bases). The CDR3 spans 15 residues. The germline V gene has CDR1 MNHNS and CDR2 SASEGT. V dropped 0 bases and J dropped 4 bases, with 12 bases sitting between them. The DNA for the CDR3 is TGTGCCAGCAGTGAAGCTTGGGGGCAGGTCACTGAAGCTTTCTTT. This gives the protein CASSEAWGQVTEAFF.

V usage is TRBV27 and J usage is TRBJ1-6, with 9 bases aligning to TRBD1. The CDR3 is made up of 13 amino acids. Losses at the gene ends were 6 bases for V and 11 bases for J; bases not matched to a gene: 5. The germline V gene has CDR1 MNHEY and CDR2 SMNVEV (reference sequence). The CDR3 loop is CASRGTGLTPLHF. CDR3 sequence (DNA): TGTGCCAGCAGGGGGACAGGGTTGACACCCCTCCACTTT.